Below, 10 T cell receptor beta chains from the same sample are listed, as sequenced in a study of cytomegalovirus exposure and HLA in healthy donors. 13 Jbeta primers and 60 Vbeta primers were used for the PCR. Sequencing used immunoSEQ multiplex PCR; TCRdb keeps in-frame clones, though not all of them. The sample contains more than 150,000 clones, around 80% of which appear only once. Sequenced material: PBMCs. The receptors here all came from a woman in her twenties or thirties in good health and CMV-seropositive.

The chain uses TRBV9 and TRBJ2-2, with 7 bases identical to TRBD1. There are 14 residues in the CDR3. Germline-derived CDR1 and CDR2 are SGDLS and YYNGEE. The V and J ends lost 1 base and 7 bases, in that order; junction bases with no gene match: 4. The DNA of the CDR3 is TGTGCCAGCAGCGTAAAGGGGGCGGGCGGGGAGCTGTTTTTT. Translating it yields CASSVKGAGGELFF.

The chain carries TRBV27 and TRBJ1-3; TRBD1 aligns across 7 bases. V shed 4 bases, J shed 2 bases, and the junction held 11 bases outside the gene matches. There are 17 residues in the CDR3. Germline V CDR1 and CDR2: MNHEY, SMNVEV (reference sequence). CDR3 in DNA: TGTGCCAGCAGTTCGATCCCAGGGGGTAAAGCTGGAAACACCATATATTTT. This gives the protein CASSSIPGGKAGNTIYF.

This clone was recorded once. The rearrangement links TRBV6-1 to TRBJ1-4, with unresolved D. The CDR3 extends over 12 amino acids. In germline, CDR1 is MNHNS, CDR2 SASEGT. V was pared by 8 bases and J by 7 bases, with 11 bases between. The CDR3 DNA reads TGTGCCAGCGGTTTAGAGCGTGAAAAACTGTTTTTT. Its protein is CASGLEREKLFF.

The rearrangement joins TRBV10-1 to TRBJ2-7; D is unresolved. The V gene lost 0 bases and the J gene lost 8 bases, with 8 bases spanning the gap. CDR3 size: 12 residues. Germline lookup yields CDR1 WNHNN and CDR2 SYGVQD (reference sequence). For the CDR3, the DNA is TGCGCCAGCAGTGAGTCGAGGTACAAGCAGTACTTC. Translation: CASSESRYKQYF.

CDR3 residues: CASSDNRDPETQYF. The CDR3 nucleotides read TGTGCCAGCAGTGATAACAGGGACCCGGAGACCCAGTACTTC. The chain couples TRBV25-1 to TRBJ2-5; possible D gene TRBD1, 6 bases. V dropped 3 bases and J dropped 5 bases, with 13 bases sitting between them. The CDR3 runs 14 residues. Germline V lookup: CDR1 MGHDK, CDR2 SYGVNS.

The chain links TRBV7-9 to TRBJ2-1, with D perhaps matching TRBD2 (7 bases). The CDR3 has 14 amino acids. The germline CDR1 and CDR2 sequences are SEHNR and FQNEAQ (reference sequence). Trimming shortened V by 7 bases and J by 9 bases, and 19 bases separated the two germline ends. CDR3 DNA: TGTGCCAGCATCGCGACCCGGGGAGGGGGTGAGCAGTTCTTC. Translated, it gives CASIATRGGGEQFF.

This clone turned up a few times. The rearrangement joins TRBV27 to TRBJ2-7, with 12 bases that match TRBD2. The CDR3 is made up of 14 amino acids. Germline trimming cut 3 bases from V and 6 bases from J; bases unmatched to any gene: 3. Germline-derived CDR1 and CDR2 are MNHEY and SMNVEV (reference sequence). This chain's CDR3 is CASSFSSGGGEQYF. As DNA, the CDR3 is TGTGCCAGCAGTTTCTCTAGCGGGGGGGGCGAGCAGTACTTC.

With regard to this clone: One end of the junction is discordant with germline, which a read error may explain. The chain employs TRBV7-9 and TRBJ1-3; tentative D call: TRBD1 (5 bases). Germline V gene sequence: CDR1 SEHNR, CDR2 FQNEAQ (reference sequence). CDR3 length: 16 amino acids. The CDR3 coding sequence is TGTTCCAGCAGCTTAGGCTCCGGCAGGGTTGGAAACACCATATATTTT. Its protein is CSSSLGSGRVGNTIYF.

This clone was seen just once. This sample includes further DNA sequences coding for the same CDR3. The chain uses TRBV4-3 and TRBJ1-5; 10 bases line up with TRBD1. This CDR3 has 15 amino acids. The junction had 1 base not matched to a gene; V was cut back by 1 base and J by 4 bases. Germline V CDR1 and CDR2: LGHNA, YSLEER. This chain's CDR3 is CASSQGTGGNQPQHF. CDR3 coding DNA: TGCGCCAGCAGCCAAGGGACAGGGGGGAATCAGCCCCAGCATTTT.

The chain carries TRBV7-8 and TRBJ1-2; tentative D call: TRBD1 (5 bases). The length of the CDR3 is 14 residues. The V and J ends lost 6 bases and 2 bases respectively, with 13 bases between them. The germline V gene encodes CDR1 SGHVS and CDR2 FQNEAQ. The CDR3 nucleotides are TGTGCCAGCAGTCCTCGGGGGGGGAACTATGGCTACACCTTC. This sequence encodes CASSPRGGNYGYTF.